This is a list of T cell receptor beta chains from one sample in a study of PD-L1 blockade in urothelial cancer. Sequenced by immunoSEQ multiplex PCR; TCRdb stores in-frame clones only, minus some. Counted here are 38,000 or so clones, over 70% occurring once; the ten biggest clones make up less than 20%. This sample comprised PBMCs, obtained around atezolizumab (anti-PD-L1) treatment. All receptors come from a man aged 55 to 70 with urothelial cancer. The CDR3 runs from the conserved cysteine through the conserved F or W. A D gene is named only where the DNA matches it firmly. Clone size is shown for a subset of rows, as once, few, many or a class of expanded clone.

- | - | TRBJ1-5 | TRBV5-6 | CASSFGEPSRRGNQPQHF | TGTGCCAGCAGCTTTGGGGAACCCTCCCGGAGGGGCAATCAGCCCCAGCATTTT
- | - | TRBJ2-2 | TRBV11-3 | CASSRSGALTGELFF | TGTGCCAGCAGCCGAAGTGGGGCACTTACCGGGGAGCTGTTTTTT
- | TRBD1 | TRBJ1-1 | TRBV19 | CASSGLGQLNTEAFF | TGTGCCAGTAGTGGATTGGGACAGCTAAACACTGAAGCTTTCTTT
medium-sized | - | TRBJ1-1 | TRBV2 | CASSEVGENTEAFF | TGTGCCAGCAGTGAAGTGGGAGAAAACACTGAAGCTTTCTTT
- | TRBD1 | TRBJ2-5 | TRBV7-9 | CASSYTGAQETQYF | TGTGCCAGCAGCTATACAGGGGCTCAAGAGACCCAGTACTTC
- | - | TRBJ1-2 | TRBV28 | CASSLGQGNYGYTF | TGTGCCAGCAGTTTAGGGCAGGGGAACTATGGCTACACCTTC
- | TRBD1 | TRBJ1-5 | TRBV6-6 | CASSYPTGPAAQPQHF | TGTGCCAGCAGTTATCCGACAGGGCCGGCCGCTCAGCCCCAGCATTTT
- | TRBD1 | TRBJ2-7 | TRBV19 | CATTDRGPTYEQYF | TGTGCCACCACCGACAGGGGGCCCACCTACGAGCAGTACTTC
medium-sized | TRBD1 | TRBJ1-1 | TRBV30 | CACQGQPNTEAFF | TGTGCCTGCCAGGGACAGCCGAACACTGAAGCTTTCTTT
- | - | TRBJ2-1 | TRBV29-1 | CSVRPPGGFSGGSSYNEQFF | TGCAGCGTCCGACCTCCTGGGGGGTTTAGCGGAGGTAGCTCCTACAATGAGCAGTTCTTC
few | - | TRBJ1-5 | TRBV27 | CASSLQGGSNQPQHF | TGTGCCAGCAGCTTACAGGGAGGTAGCAATCAGCCCCAGCATTTT